This is a list of T cell receptor beta chains from one sample in a study of blood T cell repertoires in COVID-19. Measured with immunoSEQ multiplex PCR; TCRdb has only the in-frame clones, and not every one. The sample comprises 130,000 to 150,000 clones, roughly 80% of which are singletons, and approximately 38% rests with the top ten. Sequenced: peripheral blood. These receptors all stem from a human donor in a cohort sampled during active COVID-19. Each CDR3 is given with its conserved first and last residue. D genes are given only for firm matches. Some rows mark clone size as missing; the rest say once, few, many or name a class of expanded clone.

>TRBV3-1/TRBV3-2|TRBJ1-2|TRBD1|NA
CASSDRGIFYGYTF
TGTGCCAGCAGCGACAGGGGAATCTTCTATGGCTACACCTTC
>TRBV4-3|TRBJ1-2|NA|NA
CASSQDPGLPYGYTF
TGCGCCAGCAGCCAAGATCCGGGGTTGCCCTATGGCTACACCTTC
>TRBV5-1|TRBJ2-3|NA|NA
CASSLSGVGTDTQYF
TGCGCCAGCAGCTTGTCCGGGGTGGGGACAGATACGCAGTATTTT
>TRBV6-1|TRBJ2-5|NA|NA
CASSEGGGSETQYF
TGTGCCAGCAGTGAAGGAGGGGGTAGTGAGACCCAGTACTTC
>TRBV9|TRBJ2-7|TRBD2|NA
CASSVPRLAGAHYEQYF
TGTGCCAGCAGCGTACCGAGACTAGCGGGGGCCCACTACGAGCAGTACTTC
>TRBV11-3|TRBJ2-5|NA|once
CASSLRETQYF
TGTGCCAGCAGCTTGAGGGAGACCCAGTACTTC
>TRBV6-2/TRBV6-3|TRBJ2-5|TRBD2|few
CASSYVSSGGPNF
TGTGCCAGCAGTTACGTTTCTAGCGGGGGTCCTAACTTC
>TRBV14|TRBJ1-1|TRBD1|NA
CASSLYRGGAFF
TGTGCCAGCAGTCTTTACAGGGGTGGCGCTTTCTTT
>TRBV28|TRBJ1-5|NA|NA
CASSLERGPQHF
TGTGCCAGCAGTTTGGAGCGGGGGCCCCAGCATTTT
>TRBV2|TRBJ2-2|TRBD1|NA
CASSEQGARAGELFF
TGTGCCAGCAGTGAGCAGGGGGCGAGGGCCGGGGAGCTGTTTTTT
>TRBV19|TRBJ2-6|NA|NA
CASSGRGASGANVLTF
TGTGCCAGTAGTGGCCGTGGGGCTTCTGGGGCCAACGTCCTGACTTTC
>TRBV20-1|TRBJ1-4|NA|NA
CSASGGTRGEKLFF
TGCAGTGCGAGTGGAGGTACCCGGGGGGAAAAACTGTTTTTT
>TRBV7-2|TRBJ2-4|TRBD2|NA
CASSPGGIAKNIQYF
TGTGCCAGCAGCCCCGGGGGGATAGCCAAAAACATTCAGTACTTC
>TRBV7-9|TRBJ1-2|TRBD1|once
CASSAQTGGHYGYTF
TGTGCCAGCAGCGCCCAGACAGGGGGCCACTATGGCTACACCTTC
>TRBV27|TRBJ1-4|TRBD1|NA
CASSRQGGEKLFF
TGTGCCAGCAGCAGACAGGGAGGCGAAAAACTGTTTTTT